The T cell receptor beta chain described here comes from a study of T cell responses to AZD1222 COVID-19 vaccine (dated by TCRdb to 2020 to 2022). At the level of the whole study: A total of over 230 trial participants underwent TCR sequencing, of whom about 210 received two doses of AZD1222 and about 25 received two doses of the MenACWY control vaccine. Trial participants were enrolled into age subgroups of 18-55, 56-69 and 70-plus years, which contained 148, 28 and 57 TCR-sequenced participants, respectively. The full study reports these points: Participants were mostly white British and included more females than males, and it was suggested by the authors that clonal diversity may have been underestimated. In the small 56-69-year group, the increase in depth fell short of significance, most likely because of low power. Because no day 14 peak-response samples were available, the repertoires could be characterized only after the peak T cell response. Epitopes outside the regions mutated in the B.1.351 and B.1.1.7 variants were reportedly recognized by nearly half of the unique spike-specific TCRs. After two AZD1222 doses, both the breadth and the depth of spike-specific TCRs were significantly higher than at day 0 and than in MenACWY recipients. Vaccine-associated CD4 TCRs spanned the whole spike protein, with dominant responses in regions 160-218 and 743-854. Conclusions about previously exposed vaccinees were limited because only six AZD1222 recipients were SARS-CoV-2 seropositive at baseline.

With regard to this clone: The specificity of this receptor is unknown. No per-base quality is available; no much larger clone lies one base away.

The CDR3 regions of human TCRbeta chains were analyzed by immunosequencing. The source study handled its data this way. TCRs in the repertoires were compared against a reference library of SARS-CoV-2-specific TCRs that had been generated with the MIRA antigen-specificity platform. Breadth meant the fraction of unique TCRs that were SARS-CoV-2-associated, whereas depth meant the fraction of total T cells that were SARS-CoV-2-associated. Using the MIRA data, each spike-specific TCR was assigned both to the spike region to which the TCR was reactive and to a CD4 or CD8 class. Log10-transformed breadth and depth values were compared by one-way ANOVA with Sidak's multiple comparisons tests. In its TCRdb copy, this immuneACCESS table keeps in-frame sequences only and misses some clones. Where compared with another copy, unresolved V genes explain less than half of these, and the others have no known cause. V and J calls and clone size are as listed in that table; D and trimming were resolved from the DNA. The sample has 150,000 to 170,000 clones on record, roughly 90% of them singletons. The ten largest make up approximately 5.1% of the sample.

The CDR3 measures 15 amino acids from cysteine to phenylalanine. Of the read, only the CDR3 DNA is kept; its 45 bases are in frame from base 1. Sequences SGHKS (CDR1) and YYEKEE (CDR2) are obtained from the germline V gene (reference sequence). After removal of 8 bases from V and 6 bases from J, the junction retains 12 bases not matched to a gene. The sample's time point, from its label and the paper: baseline before first vaccination. Sample treatment or condition, as interpreted from the label and publication: meningococcal conjugate vaccine given as trial control. Samples from vaccinated people were obtained from the UK trials COV001 and COV002, which included a single-blind randomized controlled phase 2/3 trial of AZD1222 (ChAdOx1 nCoV-19) in healthy adults. For TCRbeta chain sequencing, PBMC samples from trial participants were taken at day 0 and at day 28 after the second dose.

The sample consisted of peripheral blood, taken on day 0 of MenACWY control vaccination. The source of this sequence is an adult in good health. The sequence joins TRBV5-5 to TRBJ2-7; 12 bases in the middle match TRBD2. The CDR3 protein is CASSVGLAGFAEQYF. The DNA reads as follows: TGTGCCAGTTCAGTTGGACTAGCGGGATTTGCCGAGCAGTACTTC.